This T cell receptor (beta chain) was obtained from a study of blood T cell repertoires in COVID-19. Overall study: The analysed material was cDNA or gDNA that came from T cells, B-cell-depleted T cells, or PBMCs.

In the authors' workflow: Amplification from reference gene primers served as the basis for estimated nucleated cell counts. Measured with immunoSEQ multiplex PCR; TCRdb has only the in-frame clones, and not every one. V and J calls and clone size follow that table, whereas D and trimming were derived from the DNA. The table includes approximately 100,000 clones, more than 70% detected once. This clone showed up just a few times. Germline assignment: CDR1 MNHEY and CDR2 SVGAGI. The CDR3 runs 13 residues. Deletions cut 6 bases from V and 4 bases from J, with 12 bases between. The sequence derives from a woman in her 30s with acute or convalescent COVID-19. The chain combines TRBV6-5 with TRBJ1-1; D possibly corresponds to TRBD1 (6 bases). Sequencing was done on a sample of peripheral blood. The CDR3 protein is CASSRGVGTEAFF. DNA of the CDR3: TGTGCCAGCAGCAGGGGTGTCGGCACTGAAGCTTTCTTT.